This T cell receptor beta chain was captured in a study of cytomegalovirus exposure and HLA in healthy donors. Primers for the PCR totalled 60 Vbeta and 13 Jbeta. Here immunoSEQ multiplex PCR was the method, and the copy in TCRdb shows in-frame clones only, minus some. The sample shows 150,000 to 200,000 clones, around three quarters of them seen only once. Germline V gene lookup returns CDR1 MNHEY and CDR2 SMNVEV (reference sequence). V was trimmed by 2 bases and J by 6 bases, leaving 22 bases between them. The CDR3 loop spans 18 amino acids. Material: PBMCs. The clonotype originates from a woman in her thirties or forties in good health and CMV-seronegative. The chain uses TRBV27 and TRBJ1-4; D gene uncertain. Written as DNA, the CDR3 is TGTGCCAGCAGTTTAGCGGCGGAGGCCGCCCCTAGGGATGAAAAACTGTTTTTT. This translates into CASSLAAEAAPRDEKLFF.